Given below is one TCR beta chain in context. The data were taken from a study of blood T cell repertoires in COVID-19. The germline V gene has CDR1 MNHEY and CDR2 SMNVEV (reference sequence). The CDR3 consists of 16 residues. V lost 2 bases, J lost 4 bases, and 5 bases stayed unmatched. Per the authors' pipeline: The authors estimated nucleated cell counts from reference gene primer amplification. The data were produced by immunoSEQ multiplex PCR, yet TCRdb's version contains in-frame clones alone and is incomplete. For V, J and clone size, that table is used; D and trimming come from the DNA. The table lists approximately 530,000 clones, less than 90% of them singletons. Followed longitudinally, the Seattle patients had been enrolled during active infection.

V is TRBV27 and J is TRBJ1-1; 12 bases are shared with TRBD1. Sequences were obtained from peripheral blood. This clonotype was sampled from a woman aged 45 to 65 with COVID-19, enrolled during active disease. In nucleotides, the CDR3 is TGTGCCAGCAGTTTAGGGACAGGGGGCATCGGCACTGAAGCTTTCTTT. It encodes CASSLGTGGIGTEAFF.